This TCR beta chain was profiled in a study of blood T cell repertoires in COVID-19. Overall study context: Researchers got acute and convalescent COVID-19 samples from the United States, Italy and Spain. Sources were T cells, B-cell-depleted T cells, or PBMCs; the material itself was cDNA or gDNA.

Authors' data handling: Amplification from reference gene primers served as the basis for estimated nucleated cell counts. Here immunoSEQ multiplex PCR was the method, and the copy in TCRdb shows in-frame clones only, minus some. V and J calls and clone size are copied from that table; D and trimming were computed from the DNA. The profile covers tens of thousands of clones, with more than 80% appearing a single time and about an eighth taken by the ten largest. Unmatched junction bases numbered 0, after V lost 6 bases and J lost 1 base. The CDR3 consists of 12 residues. The specimen sequenced was peripheral blood. The TCR sequence derives from a man aged 45-65 years with COVID-19, enrolled during active disease. The chain is built from TRBV12-3 or TRBV12-4 and TRBJ2-7; 7 nucleotides match TRBD1. The CDR3 region is CASRGQSYEQYF. In DNA, the CDR3 is TGTGCCAGCAGGGGACAGTCCTACGAGCAGTACTTC.